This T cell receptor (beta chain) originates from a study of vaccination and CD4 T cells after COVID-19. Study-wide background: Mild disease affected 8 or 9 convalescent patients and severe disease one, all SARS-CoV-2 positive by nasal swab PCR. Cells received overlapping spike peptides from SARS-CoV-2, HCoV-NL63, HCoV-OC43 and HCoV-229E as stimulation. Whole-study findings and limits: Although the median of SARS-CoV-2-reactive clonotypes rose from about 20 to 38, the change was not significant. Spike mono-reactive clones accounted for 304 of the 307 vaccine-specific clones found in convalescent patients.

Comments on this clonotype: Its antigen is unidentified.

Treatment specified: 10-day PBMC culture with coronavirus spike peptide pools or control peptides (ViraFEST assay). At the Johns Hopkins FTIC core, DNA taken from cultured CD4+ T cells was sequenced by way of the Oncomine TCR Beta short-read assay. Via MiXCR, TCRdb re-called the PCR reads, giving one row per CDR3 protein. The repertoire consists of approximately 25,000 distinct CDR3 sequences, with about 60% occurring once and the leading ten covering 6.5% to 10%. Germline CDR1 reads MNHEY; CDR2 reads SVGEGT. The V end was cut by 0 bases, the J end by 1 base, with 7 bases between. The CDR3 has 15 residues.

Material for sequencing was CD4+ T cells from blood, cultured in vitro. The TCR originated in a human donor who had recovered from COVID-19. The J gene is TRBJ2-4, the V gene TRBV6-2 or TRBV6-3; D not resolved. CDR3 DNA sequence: TGTGCCAGCAGTTACTCGAAGGTGGCCAAAAACATTCAGTACTTC. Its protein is CASSYSKVAKNIQYF.